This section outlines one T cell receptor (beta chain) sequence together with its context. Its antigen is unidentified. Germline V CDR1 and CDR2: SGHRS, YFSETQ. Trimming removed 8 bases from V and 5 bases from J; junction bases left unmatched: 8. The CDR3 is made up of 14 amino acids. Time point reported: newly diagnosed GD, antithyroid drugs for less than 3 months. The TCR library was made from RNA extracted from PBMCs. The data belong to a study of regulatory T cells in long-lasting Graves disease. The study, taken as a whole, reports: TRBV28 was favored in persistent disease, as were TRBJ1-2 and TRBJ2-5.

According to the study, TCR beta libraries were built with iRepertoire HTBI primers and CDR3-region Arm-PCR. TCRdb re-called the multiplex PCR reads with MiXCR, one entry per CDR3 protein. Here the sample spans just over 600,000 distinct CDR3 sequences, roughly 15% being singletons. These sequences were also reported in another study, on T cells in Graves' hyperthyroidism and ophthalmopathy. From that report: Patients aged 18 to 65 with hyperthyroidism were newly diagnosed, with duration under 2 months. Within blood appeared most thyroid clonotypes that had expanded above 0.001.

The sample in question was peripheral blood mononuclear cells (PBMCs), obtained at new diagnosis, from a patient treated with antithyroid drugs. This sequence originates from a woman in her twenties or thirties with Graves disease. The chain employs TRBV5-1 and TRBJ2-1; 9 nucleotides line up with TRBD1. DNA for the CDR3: TGCGCCAGTCGAGGGACAGGGATCGACAATGAGCAGTTCTTC. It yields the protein CASRGTGIDNEQFF.